This TCR beta chain was sequenced in a study of blood T cell repertoires in COVID-19. Study information: Sources were T cells, B-cell-depleted T cells, or PBMCs; the material itself was cDNA or gDNA.

The trim removed 2 bases at V and 5 bases at J, leaving 9 bases unmatched. CDR1 is WNHNN and CDR2 is SYGVQD in the germline V gene (reference sequence). The CDR3 is 16 residues long. Profiled with immunoSEQ multiplex PCR; TCRdb holds only in-frame clones, not every one. The sample yields 350,000 or so clones, about 90% seen once. Sequencing used peripheral blood. The J gene is TRBJ2-5, the V gene TRBV10-1; 9 bases fit TRBD1. This TCR was sampled from a woman in her twenties or thirties with COVID-19, enrolled during active disease. CDR3 region: CASSEGQGQKGETQYF. CDR3 DNA sequence: TGCGCCAGCAGTGAGGGACAGGGGCAAAAGGGGGAGACCCAGTACTTC.